A selection of T cell receptor beta chains follows, all from one sample in a study of naive and memory T cell subsets. TCRdb processed the UMI-ligation and nested PCR reads anew with MiXCR; each CDR3 protein has one entry. The data show around 40,000 distinct CDR3 sequences, with 10% to 15% seen just once and 20% to 25% held by the top ten. The sequencing sample was made of effector memory CD4+ T cells from blood. Source of these receptors: a human donor in good health. The CDR3 runs from the conserved cysteine through the conserved F or W. A D gene is named only where the DNA matches it firmly. The size field is filled for only some rows; it gives once, few, many or a size class.

len: 13; d_gene: .; abundance: few; v_gene: TRBV20-1; j_gene: TRBJ2-3; CDR3nt: TGCAGTGCTAGCTTCTTGGGATCCGATACGCAGTATTTT; CDR3aa: CSASFLGSDTQYF
len: 16; d_gene: TRBD2; abundance: .; v_gene: TRBV5-4; j_gene: TRBJ2-7; CDR3nt: TGTGCCAGCAGCGCCACCCCGGGAGGGTCGGCCCACGAGCAGTACTTC; CDR3aa: CASSATPGGSAHEQYF
len: 14; d_gene: .; abundance: .; v_gene: TRBV5-5; j_gene: TRBJ2-7; CDR3nt: TGTGCCAGCAGCTTCGACTTTCTCAGCTACGAGCAGTACTTC; CDR3aa: CASSFDFLSYEQYF
len: 16; d_gene: TRBD2; abundance: few; v_gene: TRBV5-1; j_gene: TRBJ2-1; CDR3nt: TGCGCCAGCAGTCTGGGGGGTAGCGGGCTCTACAATGAGCAGTTCTTC; CDR3aa: CASSLGGSGLYNEQFF
len: 14; d_gene: .; abundance: .; v_gene: TRBV3-1; j_gene: TRBJ2-7; CDR3nt: TGTGCCAGCTCTACTCCGGGCATCGGATACGAGCAGTACTTC; CDR3aa: CASSTPGIGYEQYF
len: 16; d_gene: .; abundance: .; v_gene: TRBV11-2; j_gene: TRBJ2-5; CDR3nt: TGTGCCAGCAGCCAATACTACAGGCAAACTGGAGAGACCCAGTACTTC; CDR3aa: CASSQYYRQTGETQYF
len: 16; d_gene: TRBD1; abundance: .; v_gene: TRBV9; j_gene: TRBJ1-6; CDR3nt: TGTGCCAGCAGTAGAAATCCCGGGACAGATAATTCACCCCTCCACTTT; CDR3aa: CASSRNPGTDNSPLHF
len: 17; d_gene: TRBD2; abundance: .; v_gene: TRBV6-5; j_gene: TRBJ2-2; CDR3nt: TGTGCCAGCAGAAGGGTAGCGGGAGGGCCTGACACCGGGGAGCTGTTTTTT; CDR3aa: CASRRVAGGPDTGELFF
len: 14; d_gene: TRBD2; abundance: .; v_gene: TRBV5-1; j_gene: TRBJ2-1; CDR3nt: TGCGCCAGCCAAAGCGGGGGTTCCTACAATGAGCAGTTCTTC; CDR3aa: CASQSGGSYNEQFF
len: 15; d_gene: .; abundance: few; v_gene: TRBV20-1; j_gene: TRBJ1-6; CDR3nt: TGCAGTGCTGCAGAAGGGGGATTCTATAATTCACCCCTCCACTTT; CDR3aa: CSAAEGGFYNSPLHF
len: 11; d_gene: .; abundance: .; v_gene: TRBV20-1; j_gene: TRBJ1-1; CDR3nt: TGCAGTGCTAGAAAACACCCCGAAGCTTTCTTT; CDR3aa: CSARKHPEAFF
len: 14; d_gene: .; abundance: many; v_gene: TRBV7-6; j_gene: TRBJ1-6; CDR3nt: TGTGCCAGCAGCTTAACAGGGATTAATTCACCCCTCCACTTT; CDR3aa: CASSLTGINSPLHF
len: 18; d_gene: TRBD2; abundance: .; v_gene: TRBV11-3; j_gene: TRBJ2-1; CDR3nt: TGTGCCAGCAGCTTAGATAGCCGGACTAGCGGCACTAACAATGAGCAGTTCTTC; CDR3aa: CASSLDSRTSGTNNEQFF
len: 13; d_gene: .; abundance: .; v_gene: TRBV19; j_gene: TRBJ2-3; CDR3nt: TGTGCCAGTAGTCCTACCTTTCCAGATACGCAGTATTTT; CDR3aa: CASSPTFPDTQYF
len: 17; d_gene: TRBD2; abundance: many; v_gene: TRBV7-2; j_gene: TRBJ2-3; CDR3nt: TGTGCCAGCAGCTTAGCGGGAGCTAGCGGAAGCACAGATACGCAGTATTTT; CDR3aa: CASSLAGASGSTDTQYF
len: 14; d_gene: .; abundance: many; v_gene: TRBV4-2; j_gene: TRBJ2-5; CDR3nt: TGTGCCAGCAGCCAGTTGTCCCCGAAAGAGACCCAGTACTTC; CDR3aa: CASSQLSPKETQYF
len: 14; d_gene: TRBD1; abundance: few; v_gene: TRBV10-3; j_gene: TRBJ2-1; CDR3nt: TGTGCCATCAGTGACAGGGGGCGCTACAATGAGCAGTTCTTC; CDR3aa: CAISDRGRYNEQFF
len: 15; d_gene: .; abundance: .; v_gene: TRBV24-1; j_gene: TRBJ2-3; CDR3nt: TGTGCCTCCCTCGCCTTGCAGGCGAGCACAGATACGCAGTATTTT; CDR3aa: CASLALQASTDTQYF